The clone carrying this T cell receptor (beta chain) has only one observation. These data belong to a study of technical replicates of blood from a handful of donors. V lost 3 bases and J lost 2, with 17 bases in between. The CDR3 consists of 16 residues. Germline CDR1 and CDR2: MNHEY and SMNVEV (reference sequence). Assay used: immunoSEQ multiplex PCR; TCRdb lists only in-frame clones, some missing. This table has over 75,000 clones, around 97% appearing once. The chain is built from TRBV27 and TRBJ2-7, with D perhaps matching TRBD1 (5 bases). This clonotype was sampled from a human donor in good health. The sample consisted of T cells isolated from PBMCs. The CDR3 region has the DNA TGTGCCAGCAGTTTCAGTGTGGGGCAACGCCCCTACGAGCAGTACTTC. Translated: CASSFSVGQRPYEQYF.